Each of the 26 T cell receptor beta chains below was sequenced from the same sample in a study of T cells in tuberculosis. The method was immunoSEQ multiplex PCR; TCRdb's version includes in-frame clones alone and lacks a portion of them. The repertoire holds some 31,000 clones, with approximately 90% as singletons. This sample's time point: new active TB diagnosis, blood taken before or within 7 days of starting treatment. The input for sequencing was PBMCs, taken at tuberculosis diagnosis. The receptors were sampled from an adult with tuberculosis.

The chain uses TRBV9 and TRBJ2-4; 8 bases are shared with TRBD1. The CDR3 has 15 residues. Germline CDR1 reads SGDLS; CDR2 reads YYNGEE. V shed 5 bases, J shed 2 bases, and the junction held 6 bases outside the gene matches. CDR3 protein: CASSLQGVTKNIQYF. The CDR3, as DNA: TGTGCCAGCAGTCTACAGGGGGTAACCAAAAACATTCAGTACTTC.

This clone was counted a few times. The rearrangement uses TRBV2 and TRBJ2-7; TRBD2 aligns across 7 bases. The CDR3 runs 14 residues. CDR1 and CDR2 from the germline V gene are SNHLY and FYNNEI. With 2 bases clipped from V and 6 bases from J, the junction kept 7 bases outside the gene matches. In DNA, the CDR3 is TGTGCCAGCAGTGAACGGACTAGACTGGGCGAGCAGTACGTC. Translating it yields CASSERTRLGEQYV.

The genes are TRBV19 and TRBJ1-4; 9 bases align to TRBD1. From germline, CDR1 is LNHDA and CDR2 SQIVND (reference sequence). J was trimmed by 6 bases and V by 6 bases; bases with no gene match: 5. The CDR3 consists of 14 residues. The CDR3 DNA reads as TGTGCCAGTAGACCGCGGACAGGGGATGAAAAACTGTTTTTT. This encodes CASRPRTGDEKLFF.

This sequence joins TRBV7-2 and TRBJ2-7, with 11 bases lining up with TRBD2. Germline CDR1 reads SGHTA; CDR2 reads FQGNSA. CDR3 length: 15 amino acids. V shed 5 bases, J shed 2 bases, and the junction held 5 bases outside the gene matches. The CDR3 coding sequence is TGTGCCAGCAGCCTGGGTAGCGGGGGGGCCTACGAGCAGTACGTC. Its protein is CASSLGSGGAYEQYV.

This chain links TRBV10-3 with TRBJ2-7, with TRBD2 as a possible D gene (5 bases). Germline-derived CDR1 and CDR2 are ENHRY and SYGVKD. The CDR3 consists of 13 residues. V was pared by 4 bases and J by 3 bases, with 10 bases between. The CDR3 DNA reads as TGTGCCATCAGTGCCAGTCGGGGCTACGAGCAGTACTTC. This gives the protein CAISASRGYEQYF.

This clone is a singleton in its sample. CDR3 in DNA: TGCGCCAGCAGCTTGGCCGGGACAGGGCTCTATAATTCACCCCTCCACTTT. This encodes CASSLAGTGLYNSPLHF. The chain carries TRBV5-1 and TRBJ1-6; 9 nucleotides match TRBD1. The junction had 4 bases not matched to a gene; V was cut back by 0 bases and J by 3 bases. The V gene's germline CDR1 is SGHRS and CDR2 YFSETQ. The CDR3 loop spans 17 amino acids.

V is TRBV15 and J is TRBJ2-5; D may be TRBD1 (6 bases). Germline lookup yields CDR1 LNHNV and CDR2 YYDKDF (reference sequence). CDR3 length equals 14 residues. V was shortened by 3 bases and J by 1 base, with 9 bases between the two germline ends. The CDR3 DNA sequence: TGTGCCACCAGCAGGGGACACCCCCAAGAGACCCAGTACTTC. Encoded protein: CATSRGHPQETQYF.

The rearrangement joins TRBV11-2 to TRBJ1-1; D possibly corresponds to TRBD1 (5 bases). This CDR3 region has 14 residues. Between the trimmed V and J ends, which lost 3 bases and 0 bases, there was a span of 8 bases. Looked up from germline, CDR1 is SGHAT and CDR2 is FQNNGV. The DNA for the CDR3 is TGTGCCAGCAGCTTCGGGGGGGTGAACACTGAAGCTTTCTTT. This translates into CASSFGGVNTEAFF.

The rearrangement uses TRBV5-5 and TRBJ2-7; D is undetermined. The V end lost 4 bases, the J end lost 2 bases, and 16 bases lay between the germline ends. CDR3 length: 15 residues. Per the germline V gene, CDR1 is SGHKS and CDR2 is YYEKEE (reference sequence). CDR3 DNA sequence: TGTGCCAGCAGCCAGACACTGTCAGCTGCCTACGAGCAGTACTTC. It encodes CASSQTLSAAYEQYF.

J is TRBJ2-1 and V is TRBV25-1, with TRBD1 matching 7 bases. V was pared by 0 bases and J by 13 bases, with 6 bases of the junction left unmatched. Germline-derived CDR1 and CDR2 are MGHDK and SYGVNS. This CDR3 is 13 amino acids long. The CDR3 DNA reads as TGTGCCAGCAGTGAATATGAGGGGACAGACCAGTTCTTC. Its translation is CASSEYEGTDQFF. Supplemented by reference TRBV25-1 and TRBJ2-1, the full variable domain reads EADIYQTPRYLVIGTGKKITLECSQTMGHDKMYWYQQDPGMELHLIHYSYGVNSTEKGDLSSESTVSRIRTEHFPLTLESARPSHTSQYLCASSEYEGTDQFFGPGTRLTVL.

Written as DNA, the CDR3 is TGTGCCAGTAGTATAGGACTATACTCCTACAATGAGCAGTTCTTC. Its protein product is CASSIGLYSYNEQFF. This rearrangement joins TRBV19 to TRBJ2-1, with D possibly matching TRBD2 (5 bases). Trimming removed 1 base at V and 0 bases at J, with 7 bases between. The CDR3 is made up of 15 amino acids. Germline V gives CDR1 LNHDA, CDR2 SQIVND (reference sequence).

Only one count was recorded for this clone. CDR3 protein: CASSTGTGTRREQFF. CDR3 DNA: TGTGCCAGCAGCACCGGGACAGGGACCCGCCGTGAGCAGTTCTTC. The genes are TRBV5-6 and TRBJ2-1, with 9 positions matching TRBD1. V was pared by 4 bases and J by 9 bases, with 11 bases of the junction left unmatched. CDR1 and CDR2 from the germline V gene are SGHDT and YYEEEE. The CDR3 length is 15 residues.

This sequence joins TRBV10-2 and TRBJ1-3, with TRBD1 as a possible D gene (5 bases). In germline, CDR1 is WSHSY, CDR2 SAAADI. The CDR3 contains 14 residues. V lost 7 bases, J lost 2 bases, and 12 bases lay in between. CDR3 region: CASIDSATGNTIYF. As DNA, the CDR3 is TGCGCCAGCATAGACAGTGCCACTGGAAACACCATATATTTT.

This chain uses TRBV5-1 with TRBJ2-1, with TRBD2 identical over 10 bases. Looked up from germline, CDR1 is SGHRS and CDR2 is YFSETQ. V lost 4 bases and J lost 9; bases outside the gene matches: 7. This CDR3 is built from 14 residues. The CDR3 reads CASSESGGGFEQFF. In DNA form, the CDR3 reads TGCGCCAGCAGCGAAAGCGGGGGGGGCTTTGAGCAGTTCTTC.

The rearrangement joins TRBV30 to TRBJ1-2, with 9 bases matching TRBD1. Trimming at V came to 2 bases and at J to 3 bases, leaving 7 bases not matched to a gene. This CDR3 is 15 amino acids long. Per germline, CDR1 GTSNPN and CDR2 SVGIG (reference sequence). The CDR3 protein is CAWSPGTGFYYGYTF. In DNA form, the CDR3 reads TGTGCCTGGAGTCCCGGGACAGGGTTTTACTATGGCTACACCTTC.

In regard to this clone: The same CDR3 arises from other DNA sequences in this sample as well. Written as DNA, the CDR3 is TGTGCCAGCAGCTTATCGACAGGGAACTATGGCTACACCTTC. This codes for CASSLSTGNYGYTF. The rearrangement joins TRBV7-2 to TRBJ1-2; 7 bases line up with TRBD1. There are 14 residues in the CDR3. Germline CDR1 reads SGHTA; CDR2 reads FQGNSA. With 2 bases clipped from V and 2 bases from J, the junction kept 2 bases outside the gene matches.

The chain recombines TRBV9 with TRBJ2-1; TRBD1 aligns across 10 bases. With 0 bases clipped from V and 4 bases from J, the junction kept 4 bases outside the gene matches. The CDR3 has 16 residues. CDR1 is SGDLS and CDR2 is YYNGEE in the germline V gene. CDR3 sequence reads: CASSVAPGQGYNEQFF. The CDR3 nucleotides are TGTGCCAGCAGCGTAGCTCCGGGACAGGGGTACAATGAGCAGTTCTTC.

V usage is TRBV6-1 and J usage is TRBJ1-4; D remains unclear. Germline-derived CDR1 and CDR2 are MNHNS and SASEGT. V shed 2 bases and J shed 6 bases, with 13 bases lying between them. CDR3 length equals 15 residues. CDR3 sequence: CASSEYRSLYEKLFF. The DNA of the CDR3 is TGTGCCAGCAGTGAATATCGGTCCCTTTATGAAAAACTGTTTTTT.

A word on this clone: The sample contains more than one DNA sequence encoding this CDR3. The CDR3 DNA reads as TGTGCCAGCAGTACCTCCGGGACTAGCGCTTCCTACGAGCAGTACGTC. As protein: CASSTSGTSASYEQYV. V and J are TRBV27 and TRBJ2-7; 10 nucleotides align to TRBD2. The V gene's germline CDR1 is MNHEY and CDR2 SMNVEV (reference sequence). The CDR3 loop spans 16 amino acids. J was trimmed by 1 base and V by 5 bases; bases with no gene match: 8.

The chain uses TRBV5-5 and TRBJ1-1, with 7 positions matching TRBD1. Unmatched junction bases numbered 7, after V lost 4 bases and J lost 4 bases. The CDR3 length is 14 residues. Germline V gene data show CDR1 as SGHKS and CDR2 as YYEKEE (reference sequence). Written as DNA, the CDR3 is TGTGCCAGCAGCCCACAGGGGTTCCCCACTGAAGCTTTCTTT. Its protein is CASSPQGFPTEAFF.

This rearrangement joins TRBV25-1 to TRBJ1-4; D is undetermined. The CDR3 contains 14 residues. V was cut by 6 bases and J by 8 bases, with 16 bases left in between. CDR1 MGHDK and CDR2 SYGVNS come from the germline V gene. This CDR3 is CASSSTRQAEKLFF. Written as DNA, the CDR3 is TGTGCCAGCAGCTCAACAAGGCAGGCGGAAAAACTGTTTTTT.

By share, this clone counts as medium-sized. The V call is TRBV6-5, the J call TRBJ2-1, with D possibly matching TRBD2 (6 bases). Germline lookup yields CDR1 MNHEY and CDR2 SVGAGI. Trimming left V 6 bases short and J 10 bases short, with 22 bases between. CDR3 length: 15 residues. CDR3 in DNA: TGTGCCAGCAGAAGTCCCCGCGGAGGGGCGAGAGAGCAGTTCTTC. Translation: CASRSPRGGAREQFF.

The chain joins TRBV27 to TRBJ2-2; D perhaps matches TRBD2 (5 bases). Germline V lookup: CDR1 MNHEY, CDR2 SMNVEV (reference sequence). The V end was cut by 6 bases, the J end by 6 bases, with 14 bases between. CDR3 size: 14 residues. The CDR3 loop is CASSVWARAGELFF. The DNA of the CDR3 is TGTGCCAGCAGCGTTTGGGCGAGGGCCGGGGAGCTGTTTTTT.

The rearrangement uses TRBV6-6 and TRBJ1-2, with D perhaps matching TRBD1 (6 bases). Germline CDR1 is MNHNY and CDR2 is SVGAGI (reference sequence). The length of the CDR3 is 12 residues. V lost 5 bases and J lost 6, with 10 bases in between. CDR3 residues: CASSGRGDGYTF. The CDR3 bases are TGTGCCAGCAGTGGCAGGGGAGATGGCTACACCTTC.

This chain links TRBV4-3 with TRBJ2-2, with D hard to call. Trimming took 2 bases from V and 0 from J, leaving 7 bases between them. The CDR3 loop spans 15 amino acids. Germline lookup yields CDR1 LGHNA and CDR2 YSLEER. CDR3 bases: TGCGCCAGCAGCCAATTGAGCGCGAACACCGGGGAGCTGTTTTTT. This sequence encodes CASSQLSANTGELFF.

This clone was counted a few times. CDR3 sequence reads: CASSQTGGASGANVLTF. The DNA for the CDR3 is TGCGCCAGCAGCCAGACAGGGGGCGCTTCAGGGGCCAACGTCCTGACTTTC. The rearrangement joins TRBV4-3 to TRBJ2-6, with 10 bases identical to TRBD1. This CDR3 contains 17 residues. The germline gives CDR1 LGHNA, CDR2 YSLEER. J lost 4 bases, V lost 3 bases, and 6 bases had no gene match.